This T cell receptor (beta chain) was retrieved from a study of T-cell memory formation after mild COVID-19. Study summary: The two donors had largely donor-specific TCR clusters.

The CDR3 totals 14 residues. Trimming pared 5 bases from V and 6 bases from J, leaving 11 bases between. CDR1 and CDR2 from the germline V gene are SGHTA and FQGNSA. With respect to this clonotype: Its antigen is currently unknown.

TCRdb re-derived calls from the 5' RACE reads in MiXCR, one entry per CDR3 protein. The data show about 340,000 distinct CDR3 sequences, with roughly 14% seen just once and roughly 22% held by the top ten. Overall study results and limits: Among contracting clones, CD4+ were mainly CM/EM and CD8+ enriched in EMRA.

This sequence joins TRBV7-2 and TRBJ2-6; D not certain. This TCR derives from a man aged 18 to 35 who had mild COVID-19 (a few samples of this study predate the infection). Cell type and time point are not known. Sequencing input: PBMCs or a T cell subset sorted from them (not recorded which). In DNA, the CDR3 is TGTGCCAGCAGCCCCGTCGCCCTGGCCAACGTCCTGACTTTC. It encodes CASSPVALANVLTF.